What follows describes a single TCR beta chain. Its antigen is as yet unknown. The data were obtained in a study of cytomegalovirus exposure and HLA in healthy donors. Study findings and constraints: The authors enumerated roughly 160 TCR beta chains as linked to cytomegalovirus. The classifier was said to identify cytomegalovirus status with high specificity and sensitivity. Confirmation in vitro established that three CMV-associated chains were specific for CMV antigens. Analysis performed later showed TCR beta chains linked to HLA being more clonally expanded than equally common others.

This CDR3 has 15 amino acids. Germline lookup yields CDR1 MNHNS and CDR2 SASEGT. V lost 6 bases to trimming and J lost 2 bases; unmatched junction nucleotides: 9. This PCR relied on a set of 60 Vbeta primers and 13 Jbeta primers. The protocol was immunoSEQ multiplex PCR, while the TCRdb copy is restricted to in-frame clones and leaves out a portion. The data hold over 45,000 clones, with about 80% observed a single time. Sequenced material: PBMCs. The chain combines TRBV6-1 with TRBJ2-7; 8 nucleotides agree with TRBD2. The source of this sequence is a man aged 25-40 years in good health and CMV-seronegative. CDR3 loop: CASRTGLAATYEQYF. DNA for the CDR3: TGTGCCAGCAGGACCGGACTAGCAGCTACCTACGAGCAGTACTTC.